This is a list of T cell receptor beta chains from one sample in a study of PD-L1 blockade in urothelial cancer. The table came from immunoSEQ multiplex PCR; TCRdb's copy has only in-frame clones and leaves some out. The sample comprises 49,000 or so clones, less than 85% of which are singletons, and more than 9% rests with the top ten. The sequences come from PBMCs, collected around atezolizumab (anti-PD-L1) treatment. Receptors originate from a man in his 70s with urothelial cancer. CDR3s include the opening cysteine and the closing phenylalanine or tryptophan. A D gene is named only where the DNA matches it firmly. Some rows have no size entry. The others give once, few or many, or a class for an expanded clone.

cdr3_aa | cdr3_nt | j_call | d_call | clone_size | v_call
CASSIGVGFDGTYNEQFF | TGTGCCAGTAGTATAGGAGTCGGGTTCGACGGAACCTACAATGAGCAGTTCTTC | TRBJ2-1 | - | - | TRBV19
CASSAQTGGFF | TGTGCCAGCAGTGCACAGACAGGAGGGTTCTTC | TRBJ2-1 | - | - | TRBV2
CASSSGTSGRTDTQYF | TGTGCCAGCAGCTCCGGGACTAGCGGGCGGACAGATACGCAGTATTTT | TRBJ2-3 | TRBD2 | once | TRBV7-3
CASQGFGELFF | TGTGCCAGCCAGGGGTTCGGGGAGCTGTTTTTT | TRBJ2-2 | - | - | TRBV19
CASSMTGEETQYF | TGTGCCAGCAGCATGACAGGGGAAGAGACCCAGTACTTC | TRBJ2-5 | TRBD1 | - | TRBV7-9
CASSLAGGLAGDGEQFF | TGTGCCAGCAGCCTAGCGGGCGGACTAGCGGGAGATGGCGAGCAGTTCTTC | TRBJ2-1 | TRBD2 | - | TRBV7-8
CASSESIRKQYF | TGTGCCAGCAGTGAATCGATCAGAAAGCAGTACTTC | TRBJ2-7 | - | - | TRBV25-1
CASSEWTGSGETQYF | TGTGCCAGCAGTGAATGGACAGGGTCGGGAGAGACCCAGTACTTC | TRBJ2-5 | TRBD1 | once | TRBV25-1
CASSLLALSNEQFF | TGTGCCAGCAGCCTACTCGCCCTTTCCAATGAGCAGTTCTTC | TRBJ2-1 | - | - | TRBV6-6
CASGYREGRGELFF | TGTGCCAGCGGCTACAGGGAGGGTCGCGGGGAGCTGTTTTTT | TRBJ2-2 | - | - | TRBV6-5
CSVDFSWYGYTF | TGCAGCGTCGACTTCTCTTGGTATGGCTACACCTTC | TRBJ1-2 | - | few | TRBV29-1
CASRTSGYTGELFF | TGTGCCAGCAGGACTAGCGGGTACACCGGGGAGCTGTTTTTT | TRBJ2-2 | TRBD2 | - | TRBV28
CAAALDHQETQYF | TGTGCCGCGGCGCTAGACCACCAAGAGACCCAGTACTTC | TRBJ2-5 | - | - | TRBV6-1
CASTQGASPYEQYF | TGTGCCAGCACCCAGGGGGCTAGCCCCTACGAGCAGTACTTC | TRBJ2-7 | TRBD1 | few | TRBV6-1
CASSPTGSGDTEAFF | TGTGCCAGCAGCCCCACAGGCTCAGGGGACACTGAAGCTTTCTTT | TRBJ1-1 | - | - | TRBV7-8
CAGDRGLNYGYTF | TGTGCCGGGGACAGGGGACTGAACTATGGCTACACCTTC | TRBJ1-2 | TRBD1 | few | TRBV30
CASGEEPAEQYF | TGTGCCAGCGGGGAGGAACCAGCCGAGCAGTACTTC | TRBJ2-7 | - | - | TRBV28
CASSPLREGHRELFF | TGCGCCAGCAGCCCCCTCCGTGAGGGCCACCGGGAGCTGTTTTTT | TRBJ2-2 | - | - | TRBV5-1
CASSRSGGPVETQYF | TGTGCCAGCAGTAGATCGGGAGGGCCTGTGGAGACCCAGTACTTC | TRBJ2-5 | TRBD2 | - | TRBV6-5
CASNRLAGEETQYF | TGTGCCAGCAACCGCCTAGCGGGAGAGGAGACCCAGTACTTC | TRBJ2-5 | TRBD2 | - | TRBV11-2
CASETGGPGELFF | TGTGCCAGCGAAACAGGGGGCCCCGGGGAGCTGTTTTTT | TRBJ2-2 | TRBD1 | - | TRBV7-2
CSARTGAKNTEAFF | TGCAGCGCCCGGACAGGGGCCAAGAACACTGAAGCTTTCTTT | TRBJ1-1 | TRBD1 | few | TRBV29-1
CASSIDRSLQFF | TGTGCCAGTAGTATAGATCGGTCATTGCAGTTCTTC | TRBJ2-1 | - | - | TRBV19
CASILSGVTGELFF | TGTGCCAGCATCTTAAGCGGGGTCACCGGGGAGCTGTTTTTT | TRBJ2-2 | TRBD2 | - | TRBV28
CASTSTGQGTNEQYF | TGTGCCAGTACCTCGACCGGACAGGGGACTAACGAGCAGTACTTC | TRBJ2-7 | TRBD1 | once | TRBV19
CASRVGQGYGYTF | TGTGCCAGTCGTGTAGGACAGGGCTATGGCTACACCTTC | TRBJ1-2 | TRBD1 | - | TRBV27
CASSARLAGVGEQYF | TGTGCCAGCAGCGCCCGACTAGCGGGAGTAGGGGAGCAGTACTTC | TRBJ2-7 | TRBD2 | - | TRBV9
CASRSGTGTEAFF | TGCGCCAGCAGGTCCGGGACAGGCACTGAAGCTTTCTTT | TRBJ1-1 | TRBD1 | - | TRBV5-1
CASSTLASNNEQFF | TGTGCCAGCAGCACCCTAGCAAGTAACAATGAGCAGTTCTTC | TRBJ2-1 | - | - | TRBV9
CSVGQGLQETQYF | TGCAGCGTGGGACAGGGGCTTCAAGAGACCCAGTACTTC | TRBJ2-5 | TRBD1 | - | TRBV29-1
CASSLADSNQPQHF | TGTGCCAGCAGTTTAGCGGATAGCAATCAGCCCCAGCATTTT | TRBJ1-5 | - | - | TRBV27
CASSLDRWGGSSYNEQFF | TGTGCCAGCAGCTTAGACCGGTGGGGCGGGAGCTCCTACAATGAGCAGTTCTTC | TRBJ2-1 | TRBD2 | - | TRBV7-9
CASSQDPGLLTEAFF | TGTGCCAGCAGCCAAGATCCGGGGTTGCTCACTGAAGCTTTCTTT | TRBJ1-1 | - | - | TRBV14
CASSDPGKGALSNEQFF | TGCGCCAGCAGCGACCCTGGTAAGGGAGCCCTTAGCAATGAGCAGTTCTTC | TRBJ2-1 | - | - | TRBV5-1
CAWSPRLTGTGRNEQFF | TGTGCCTGGAGTCCGAGGCTCACCGGGACAGGGAGGAATGAGCAGTTCTTC | TRBJ2-1 | TRBD1 | - | TRBV30
CASSLDSAREQYF | TGTGCCAGCAGCTTAGACAGCGCCCGCGAGCAGTACTTC | TRBJ2-7 | - | - | TRBV11-3
CASSFNRLGTNEKLFF | TGCGCCAGCAGCTTTAACAGGCTGGGAACTAATGAAAAACTGTTTTTT | TRBJ1-4 | - | - | TRBV5-1
CSVEPTGGETQYF | TGCAGCGTTGAACCAACAGGGGGCGAGACCCAGTACTTC | TRBJ2-5 | TRBD1 | few | TRBV29-1
CAGQTGETEQYF | TGTGCCGGACAAACGGGGGAAACCGAGCAGTACTTC | TRBJ2-7 | - | - | TRBV30
CASNQFTEAFF | TGTGCCAGCAATCAGTTCACTGAAGCTTTCTTT | TRBJ1-1 | - | few | TRBV2